The clone carrying this T cell receptor (beta chain) showed up many times. What it binds is unknown. Germline CDR1 and CDR2: ENHRY and SYGVKD. Trimming cost V 3 bases and J 5 bases, with 10 bases left between them. The CDR3 is 13 residues long. This sample was taken from a study of T cells in Graves' hyperthyroidism and ophthalmopathy. Turning to the study itself: Blood from the periphery was taken at initial diagnosis, before any treatment. Whole-study results and caveats: The model foresaw ophthalmopathy a median 6.5 months prior to onset.

RNA transcripts provided the source from which TCR beta CDR3 regions were amplified. HTBI primers were employed in a first-round RT-PCR of the TCR CDR3. One entry per CDR3 protein results from TCRdb running MiXCR on the multiplex PCR reads. The repertoire holds 600,000 to 800,000 distinct CDR3 sequences, about a third seen once, with roughly 30% in the top ten. The study enrolled patients aged 18 to 65 with newly diagnosed hyperthyroidism of under 2 months' duration. Clinical symptoms, serum thyroxine and TRAb, thyroid ultrasound and orbital computed tomography were used for the diagnoses. The chain is built from TRBV10-3 and TRBJ2-5, with a weak D call TRBD2 (5 bases). The sequencing sample was made of blood. The sequence was collected from a woman aged 40-49 years with Graves' hyperthyroidism. CDR3 sequence: CAISDAGGETQYF. The CDR3 region has the DNA TGTGCCATCAGTGATGCTGGAGGCGAGACCCAGTACTTC.